The 21 T cell receptor beta chains listed next were all sequenced from one sample in a study of blood T cell repertoires in COVID-19. Libraries were prepared by immunoSEQ multiplex PCR; TCRdb keeps only in-frame clonotypes and omits some of them. Here the sample spans 200,000 to 300,000 clones, roughly 76% being singletons. The specimen sequenced was peripheral blood. The receptors originated from a woman older than 75 with COVID-19, enrolled during active disease.

The sample holds many counts of this clone. The V call is TRBV7-9, the J call TRBJ1-6; D not resolved. V lost 5 bases and J lost 14, with 19 bases in between. CDR3 length: 14 residues. Germline CDR1 reads SEHNR; CDR2 reads FQNEAQ (reference sequence). The CDR3 here is CASSLDRAAGSLHF. The CDR3 DNA reads as TGTGCCAGCAGCCTTGACCGGGCCGCGGGGTCCCTCCACTTT.

The J gene is TRBJ2-2, the V gene TRBV19, with a weak D call TRBD1 (5 bases). The V gene lost 5 bases and the J gene lost 3 bases, with 7 bases spanning the gap. Germline-derived CDR1 and CDR2 are LNHDA and SQIVND (reference sequence). The CDR3 is made up of 13 amino acids. CDR3 amino acids: CASSLRDTGELFF. In DNA form, the CDR3 reads TGTGCCAGTAGTCTCAGGGACACCGGGGAGCTGTTTTTT.

The chain links TRBV30 to TRBJ1-2, with D tentatively TRBD1 (6 bases). This CDR3 contains 11 residues. V dropped 5 bases and J dropped 2 bases, with 6 bases sitting between them. From germline, CDR1 is GTSNPN and CDR2 SVGIG (reference sequence). The CDR3: CAWGGNYGYTF. In DNA, the CDR3 is TGTGCCTGGGGGGGCAACTATGGCTACACCTTC.

V gene TRBV18 combines with J gene TRBJ2-7, with TRBD1 as a possible D gene (6 bases). The V end was cut by 1 base, the J end by 6 bases, with 10 bases between. The CDR3 sequence is 13 residues long. Germline loops: CDR1 KGHSH, CDR2 LQKENI. For the CDR3, the DNA is TGTGCCAGCTCACCACGGTCGGACAGCGAGCAGTACTTC. It codes for CASSPRSDSEQYF.

Only a few counts were recorded for this clone. CDR3 nucleotide sequence: TGTGCCAGCAGCTCTCGACTAGCGGGGGGTTCCAGCACAGATACGCAGTATTTT. Translating gives CASSSRLAGGSSTDTQYF. The genes are TRBV9 and TRBJ2-3; 13 bases agree with TRBD2. This CDR3 has 18 residues. V was clipped by 4 bases and J by 0 bases; unmatched bases: 8. From germline, CDR1 is SGDLS and CDR2 YYNGEE.

The chain couples TRBV7-3 to TRBJ2-6; the D gene is possibly TRBD2 (6 bases). Trimming shortened V by 3 bases and J by 0 bases, and 9 bases separated the two germline ends. This CDR3 is built from 16 residues. Germline V gene data show CDR1 as SGHTA and CDR2 as FQGTGA. CDR3 sequence (DNA): TGTGCCAGCAGCTTGTCTAGCGTCTCTGGGGCCAACGTCCTGACTTTC. This gives the protein CASSLSSVSGANVLTF. Variable domain in full (rest from reference TRBV7-3 and TRBJ2-6): GAGVSQTPSNKVTEKGKYVELRCDPISGHTALYWYRQSLGQGPEFLIYFQGTGAADDSGLPNDRFFAVRPEGSVSTLKIQRTERGDSAVYLCASSLSSVSGANVLTFGAGSRLTVL.

The chain uses TRBV18 and TRBJ1-1; D is unclear. CDR1 and CDR2 from the germline V gene are KGHSH and LQKENI. Trimming shortened V by 2 bases and J by 10 bases, and 11 bases separated the two germline ends. This CDR3 contains 12 residues. DNA for the CDR3: TGTGCCAGCTCACCAGTAGCGGAGGTAGCTTTCTTT. Protein product: CASSPVAEVAFF.

The rearrangement joins TRBV7-2 to TRBJ1-5; D gene uncertain. The CDR3 contains 13 residues. V lost 0 bases and J lost 7, with 7 bases in between. CDR1 SGHTA and CDR2 FQGNSA come from the germline V gene. In DNA form, the CDR3 reads TGTGCCAGCAGCTTAGCGCTCGGGCAGCCCCAGCATTTT. Amino acids: CASSLALGQPQHF. Full variable domain (rest looked up from reference TRBV7-2 and TRBJ1-5): GAGVSQSPSNKVTEKGKDVELRCDPISGHTALYWYRQSLGQGLEFLIYFQGNSAPDKSGLPSDRFSAERTGGSVSTLTIQRTQQEDSAVYLCASSLALGQPQHFGDGTRLSIL.

J is TRBJ1-2 and V is TRBV10-3; 8 bases fit TRBD1. V dropped 4 bases and J dropped 4; count of bases not matched to a gene: 11. In germline, CDR1 is ENHRY, CDR2 SYGVKD. CDR3 size: 16 residues. The CDR3 coding sequence is TGTGCCATCAGTGGGGGGACAGGCCCTTCCTTCTATGGCTACACCTTC. Its translation is CAISGGTGPSFYGYTF.

This chain connects TRBV5-1 to TRBJ2-2, with D maybe TRBD1 (5 bases). V was trimmed by 3 bases and J by 3 bases, leaving 9 bases between them. This CDR3 contains 14 residues. The germline CDR1 and CDR2 sequences are SGHRS and YFSETQ. The CDR3: CASSYIQDTGELFF. The DNA of the CDR3 is TGCGCCAGCAGCTACATACAGGACACCGGGGAGCTGTTTTTT.

The genes are TRBV18 and TRBJ1-1; TRBD1 aligns across 7 bases. The CDR3 contains 15 residues. The junction had 5 bases not matched to a gene; V was cut back by 3 bases and J by 1 base. CDR1 KGHSH and CDR2 LQKENI come from the germline V gene. CDR3 nucleotide sequence: TGTGCCAGCTCACCCCCGGCAGGGGGGAACACTGAAGCTTTCTTT. This encodes CASSPPAGGNTEAFF.

The CDR3 protein is CASQRGQKGEKLFF. The CDR3 DNA sequence: TGTGCCAGCCAGAGGGGGCAAAAAGGGGAAAAACTGTTTTTT. The genes are TRBV28 and TRBJ1-4; 7 bases fit TRBD1. Per the germline V gene, CDR1 is MDHEN and CDR2 is SYDVKM. V was pared by 8 bases and J by 8 bases, with 11 bases of the junction left unmatched. This CDR3 contains 14 residues.

This clone has more than one count but fewer than ten. This chain uses TRBV7-2 with TRBJ2-4; D unclear. The CDR3 sequence is 14 residues long. Trimming shortened V by 5 bases and J by 15 bases, and 23 bases separated the two germline ends. The germline CDR1 and CDR2 sequences are SGHTA and FQGNSA. CDR3 nucleotides: TGTGCCAGCAGCGCTGCCGGTGCTGCGACTGTAGGGTACTTC. Its protein product is CASSAAGAATVGYF. The full variable domain, its missing parts supplied by reference TRBV7-2 and TRBJ2-4, is GAGVSQSPSNKVTEKGKDVELRCDPISGHTALYWYRQSLGQGLEFLIYFQGNSAPDKSGLPSDRFSAERTGGSVSTLTIQRTQQEDSAVYLCASSAAGAATVGYFGAGTRLSVL.

This rearrangement joins TRBV4-1 to TRBJ1-4; 11 bases line up with TRBD1. The CDR3 runs to 15 residues. The V segment lost 5 bases and the J segment 8 bases; nucleotides outside the gene matches: 7. Germline CDR1 MGHRA, CDR2 YSYEKL. The CDR3 DNA sequence: TGCGCCAGCAGCGCTCGGACAGGGGGCGAAGAAAAACTGTTTTTT. Protein product: CASSARTGGEEKLFF.

The chain recombines TRBV5-1 with TRBJ2-5; 8 bases agree with TRBD2. The CDR3 spans 15 residues. Germline CDR1 SGHRS, CDR2 YFSETQ. The junction had 7 bases not matched to a gene; V was cut back by 4 bases and J by 2 bases. CDR3 in DNA: TGCGCCAGCAGCCAAGGGACTAGGGGACAAGAGACCCAGTACTTC. Its protein product is CASSQGTRGQETQYF.

This chain uses TRBV30 with TRBJ1-4; D gene uncertain. The CDR3 runs to 13 residues. Germline V gives CDR1 GTSNPN, CDR2 SVGIG (reference sequence). V was shortened by 1 base and J by 5 bases, with 8 bases between the two germline ends. In DNA form, the CDR3 reads TGTGCCTGGAGTGGCAGTCAAAATGAAAAACTGTTTTTT. It codes for CAWSGSQNEKLFF.

This rearrangement joins TRBV19 to TRBJ2-7; the D gene is possibly TRBD2 (5 bases). Trimming took 5 bases from V and 2 from J, leaving 10 bases between them. CDR1 and CDR2 (germline): LNHDA, SQIVND (reference sequence). This CDR3 has 13 amino acids. The CDR3 nucleotides are TGTGCCAGTAGTTTCACTAGGGCCTACGAGCAGTACTTC. Its translation is CASSFTRAYEQYF.

This chain uses TRBV30 with TRBJ2-7; TRBD2 agrees at 12 bases. The length of the CDR3 is 17 residues. The V gene end was trimmed by 1 base and the J gene end by 3 bases; junction bases not matched to a gene: 10. Germline CDR1 reads GTSNPN; CDR2 reads SVGIG (reference sequence). As DNA, the CDR3 is TGTGCCTGGAGTGGAGGACTAGCGGGGAGTGTGGGCTACGAGCAGTACTTC. Translating it yields CAWSGGLAGSVGYEQYF.

The rearrangement uses TRBV2 and TRBJ2-5; D is possibly TRBD2 (5 bases). Trimming shortened V by 7 bases and J by 5 bases, and 14 bases separated the two germline ends. From germline, CDR1 is SNHLY and CDR2 FYNNEI. The CDR3 consists of 13 residues. As DNA, the CDR3 is TGTGCCAGCATGGTCCGGGGTAGGGAGACCCAGTACTTC. This gives the protein CASMVRGRETQYF.

The rearrangement links TRBV30 to TRBJ1-2, with a possible D match to TRBD1 (6 bases). This CDR3 contains 16 residues. V was cut by 4 bases and J by 5 bases, with 23 bases left in between. Germline assignment: CDR1 GTSNPN and CDR2 SVGIG (reference sequence). As DNA, the CDR3 is TGTGCCTGGATACGTACCGGACAGACAAGGTCATATGGCTACACCTTC. Translating it yields CAWIRTGQTRSYGYTF.

The V call is TRBV2, the J call TRBJ1-5, with 8 bases matching TRBD1. The CDR3 loop spans 13 amino acids. Looked up from germline, CDR1 is SNHLY and CDR2 is FYNNEI. V was pared by 7 bases and J by 5 bases, with 4 bases of the junction left unmatched. CDR3 DNA: TGTGCCAGCACCGGACAGGGAGATCAGCCCCAGCATTTT. Amino acids: CASTGQGDQPQHF.